This is a list of T cell receptor beta chains from one sample in a study of cytomegalovirus exposure and HLA in healthy donors. Sequenced by immunoSEQ multiplex PCR; TCRdb stores in-frame clones only, minus some. The sample holds fewer than 350,000 clones; about 90% are singletons and the top ten take approximately 2.2%. Sequencing was done on a sample of PBMCs. The receptors derive from a young woman in good health and CMV-seronegative. Each CDR3 is given with its conserved first and last residue.

V | CDR3
TRBV2 | CASISSSTGLEAFF
TRBV7-8 | CASSRSGEGIREQYF
TRBV9 | CASSVVNSTRRLFF
TRBV6-6 | CASSYPAGTGRLSQYF
TRBV27 | CASSVTGYDYTF
TRBV10-1 | CASSEFQGGQETQYF
TRBV5-4 | CASNPSGTGFGYTF
TRBV7-9 | CASSFTNQNTEAFF
TRBV6-5 | CASNPSLGGNEKLFF
TRBV11-2 | CASTRGTDTQYF
TRBV9 | CASSVASPETQYF
TRBV29-1 | CSVATETYGYTF
TRBV29-1 | CSVEPSRVRGGYTF
TRBV4-2 | CASSQDTAGVLGELFF
TRBV7-2 | CASSPRGLGSYEQFF
TRBV5-4 | CASSWGTGRTDTQYF